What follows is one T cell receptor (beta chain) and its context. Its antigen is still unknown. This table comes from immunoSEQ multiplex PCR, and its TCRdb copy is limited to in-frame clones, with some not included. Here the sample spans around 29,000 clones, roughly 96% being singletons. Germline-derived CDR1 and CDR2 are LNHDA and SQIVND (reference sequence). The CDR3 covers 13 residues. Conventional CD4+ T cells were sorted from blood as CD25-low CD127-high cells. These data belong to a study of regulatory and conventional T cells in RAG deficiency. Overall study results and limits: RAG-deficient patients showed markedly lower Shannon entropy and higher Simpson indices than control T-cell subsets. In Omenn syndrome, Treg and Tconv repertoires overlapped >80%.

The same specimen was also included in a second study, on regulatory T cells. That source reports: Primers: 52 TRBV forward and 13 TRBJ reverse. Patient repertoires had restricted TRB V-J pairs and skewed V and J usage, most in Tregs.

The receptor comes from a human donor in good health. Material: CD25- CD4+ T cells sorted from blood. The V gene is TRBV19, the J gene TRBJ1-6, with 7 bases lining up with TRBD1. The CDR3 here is CAAAGTANSPLHF. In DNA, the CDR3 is TGTGCTGCGGCTGGGACAGCTAATTCACCCCTCCACTTT.